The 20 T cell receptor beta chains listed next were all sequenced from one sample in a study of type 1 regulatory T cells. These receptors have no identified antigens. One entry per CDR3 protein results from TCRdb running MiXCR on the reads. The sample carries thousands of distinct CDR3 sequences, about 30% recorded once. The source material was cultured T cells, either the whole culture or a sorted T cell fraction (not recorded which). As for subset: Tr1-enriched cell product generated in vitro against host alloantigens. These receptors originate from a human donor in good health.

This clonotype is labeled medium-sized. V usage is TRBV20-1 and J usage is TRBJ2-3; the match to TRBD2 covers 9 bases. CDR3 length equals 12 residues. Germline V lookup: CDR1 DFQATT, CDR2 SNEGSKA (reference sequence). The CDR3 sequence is CVGTSNADTQYF. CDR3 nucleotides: TGCGTAGGGACTAGCAATGCAGATACGCAGTATTTT.

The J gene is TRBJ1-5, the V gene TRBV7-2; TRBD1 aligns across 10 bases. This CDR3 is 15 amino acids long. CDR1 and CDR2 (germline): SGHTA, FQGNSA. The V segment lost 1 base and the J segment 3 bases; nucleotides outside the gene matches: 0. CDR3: CASSLGQGANQPQHF. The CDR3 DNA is TGTGCCAGCAGCTTAGGACAGGGGGCCAATCAGCCCCAGCATTTT. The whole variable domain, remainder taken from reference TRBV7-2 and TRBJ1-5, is GAGVSQSPSNKVTEKGKDVELRCDPISGHTALYWYRQSLGQGLEFLIYFQGNSAPDKSGLPSDRFSAERTGGSVSTLTIQRTQQEDSAVYLCASSLGQGANQPQHFGDGTRLSIL.

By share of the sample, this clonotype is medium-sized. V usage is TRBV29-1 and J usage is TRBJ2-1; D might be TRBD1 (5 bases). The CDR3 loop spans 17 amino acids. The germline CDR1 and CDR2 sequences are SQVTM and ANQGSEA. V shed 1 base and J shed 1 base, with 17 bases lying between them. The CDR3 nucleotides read TGCAGCGTTGAAGGGCAGGGCCTCTCCTTTTCCTACAATGAGCAGTTCTTC. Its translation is CSVEGQGLSFSYNEQFF.

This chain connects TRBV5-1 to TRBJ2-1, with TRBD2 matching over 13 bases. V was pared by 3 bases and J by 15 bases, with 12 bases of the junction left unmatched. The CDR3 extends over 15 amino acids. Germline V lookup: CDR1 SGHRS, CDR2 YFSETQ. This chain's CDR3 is CASSSKTSGRAEWFF. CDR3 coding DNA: TGCGCCAGCAGCTCCAAAACTAGCGGGAGGGCCGAATGGTTCTTC.

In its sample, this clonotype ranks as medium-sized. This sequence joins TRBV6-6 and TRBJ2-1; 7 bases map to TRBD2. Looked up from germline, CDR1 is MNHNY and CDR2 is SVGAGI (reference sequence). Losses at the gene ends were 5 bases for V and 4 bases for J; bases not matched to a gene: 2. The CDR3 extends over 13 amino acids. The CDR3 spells CASSALAYNEQFF. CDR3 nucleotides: TGTGCCAGCAGTGCACTAGCGTACAATGAGCAGTTCTTC.

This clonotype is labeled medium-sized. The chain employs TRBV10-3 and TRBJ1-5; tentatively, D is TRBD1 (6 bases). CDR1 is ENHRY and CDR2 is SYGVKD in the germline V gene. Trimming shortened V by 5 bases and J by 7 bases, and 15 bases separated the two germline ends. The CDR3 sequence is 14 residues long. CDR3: CAISLQGGAQPQHF. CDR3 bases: TGTGCCATCAGTTTACAGGGAGGAGCGCAGCCCCAGCATTTT.

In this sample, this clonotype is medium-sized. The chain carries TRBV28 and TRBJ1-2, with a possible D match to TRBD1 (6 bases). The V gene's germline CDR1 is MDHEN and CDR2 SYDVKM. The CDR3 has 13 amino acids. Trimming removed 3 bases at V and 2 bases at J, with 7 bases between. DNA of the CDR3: TGTGCCAGCAGTTTCGACAGGAACTATGGCTACACCTTC. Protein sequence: CASSFDRNYGYTF.

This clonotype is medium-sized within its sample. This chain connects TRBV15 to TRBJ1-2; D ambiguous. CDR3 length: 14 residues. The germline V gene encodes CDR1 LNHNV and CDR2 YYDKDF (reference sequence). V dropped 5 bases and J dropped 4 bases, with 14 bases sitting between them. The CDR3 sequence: CATSPDIDVYGYTF. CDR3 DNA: TGTGCCACCAGCCCTGATATAGACGTCTATGGCTACACCTTC.

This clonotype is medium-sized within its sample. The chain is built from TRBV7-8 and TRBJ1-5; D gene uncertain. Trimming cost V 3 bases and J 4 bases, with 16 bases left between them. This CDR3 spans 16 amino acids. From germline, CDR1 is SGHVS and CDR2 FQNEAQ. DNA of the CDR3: TGTGCCAGCAGCTTTTTAGCGGAGGTGGGGAATCAGCCCCAGCATTTT. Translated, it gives CASSFLAEVGNQPQHF.

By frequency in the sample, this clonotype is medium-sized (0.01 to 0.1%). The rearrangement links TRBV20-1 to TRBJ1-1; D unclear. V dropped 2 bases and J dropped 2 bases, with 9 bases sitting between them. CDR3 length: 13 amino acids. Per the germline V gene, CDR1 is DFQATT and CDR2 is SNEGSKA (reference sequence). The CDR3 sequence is CSARNSQNTEAFF. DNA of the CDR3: TGCAGTGCTAGAAACAGTCAAAACACTGAAGCTTTCTTT.

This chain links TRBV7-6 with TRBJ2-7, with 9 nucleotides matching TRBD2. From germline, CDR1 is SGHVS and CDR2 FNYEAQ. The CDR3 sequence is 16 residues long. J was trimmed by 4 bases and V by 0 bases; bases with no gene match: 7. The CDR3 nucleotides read TGTGCCAGCAGCTTAGCAGCGGGAGGTACTGTTTACGAGCAGTACTTC. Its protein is CASSLAAGGTVYEQYF.

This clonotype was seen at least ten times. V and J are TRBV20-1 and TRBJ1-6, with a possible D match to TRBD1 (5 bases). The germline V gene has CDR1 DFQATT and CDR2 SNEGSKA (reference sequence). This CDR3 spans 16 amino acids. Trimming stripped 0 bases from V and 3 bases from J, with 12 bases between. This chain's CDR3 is CSAREPGTFYNSPLHF. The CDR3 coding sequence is TGCAGTGCTAGAGAACCCGGGACTTTCTATAATTCACCCCTCCACTTT.

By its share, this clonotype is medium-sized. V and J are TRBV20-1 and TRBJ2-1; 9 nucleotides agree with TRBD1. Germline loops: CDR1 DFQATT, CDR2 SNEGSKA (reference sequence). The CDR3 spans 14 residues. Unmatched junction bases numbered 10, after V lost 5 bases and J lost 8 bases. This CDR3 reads CSAPTGQGADEQFF. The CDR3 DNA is TGCAGTGCTCCCACGGGACAGGGAGCAGATGAGCAGTTCTTC.

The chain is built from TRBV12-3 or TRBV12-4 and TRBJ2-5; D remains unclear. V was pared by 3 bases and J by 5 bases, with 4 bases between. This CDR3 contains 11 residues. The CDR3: CASSFRETQYF. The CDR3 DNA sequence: TGTGCCAGCAGTTTCAGGGAGACCCAGTACTTC.

DNA for the CDR3: TGCAGTGCTGGTTGGGATGAGCAGTTCTTC. Protein product: CSAGWDEQFF. The chain couples TRBV20-1 to TRBJ2-1; D remains unclear. Trimming pared 5 bases from V and 8 bases from J, leaving 7 bases between. The CDR3 is 10 amino acids. The germline V gene has CDR1 DFQATT and CDR2 SNEGSKA (reference sequence).

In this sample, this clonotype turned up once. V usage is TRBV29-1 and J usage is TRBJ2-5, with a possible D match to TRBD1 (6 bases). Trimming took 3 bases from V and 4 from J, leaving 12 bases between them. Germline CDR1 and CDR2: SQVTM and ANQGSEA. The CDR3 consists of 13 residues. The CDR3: CSVDTGWGETQYF. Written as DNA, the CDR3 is TGCAGCGTTGACACAGGGTGGGGAGAGACCCAGTACTTC.

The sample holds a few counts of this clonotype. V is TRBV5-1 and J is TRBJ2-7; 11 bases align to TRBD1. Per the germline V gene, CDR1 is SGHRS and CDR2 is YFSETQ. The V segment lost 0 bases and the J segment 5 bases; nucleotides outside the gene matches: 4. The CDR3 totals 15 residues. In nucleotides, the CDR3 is TGCGCCAGCAGCTTGGAGGGACAGGGGGTCCACGAGCAGTACTTC. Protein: CASSLEGQGVHEQYF.

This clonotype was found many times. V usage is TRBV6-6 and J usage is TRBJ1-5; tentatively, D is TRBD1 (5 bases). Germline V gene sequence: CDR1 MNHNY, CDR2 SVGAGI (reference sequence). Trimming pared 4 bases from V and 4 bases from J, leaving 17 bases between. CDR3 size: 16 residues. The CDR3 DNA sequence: TGTGCCAGCAGTTTCCAGGGCTCCGGGGGGAATCAGCCCCAGCATTTT. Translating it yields CASSFQGSGGNQPQHF.

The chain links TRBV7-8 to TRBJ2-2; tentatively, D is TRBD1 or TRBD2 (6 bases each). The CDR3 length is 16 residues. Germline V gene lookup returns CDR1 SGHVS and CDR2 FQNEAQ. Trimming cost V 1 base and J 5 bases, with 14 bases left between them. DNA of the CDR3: TGTGCCAGCAGCTTAGTGACCGGAGGGGGTACCGGGGAGCTGTTTTTT. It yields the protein CASSLVTGGGTGELFF.

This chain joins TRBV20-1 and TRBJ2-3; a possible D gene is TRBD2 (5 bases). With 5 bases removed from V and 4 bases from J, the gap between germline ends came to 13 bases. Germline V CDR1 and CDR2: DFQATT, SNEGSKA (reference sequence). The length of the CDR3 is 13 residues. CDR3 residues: CSARGRASDTQYF. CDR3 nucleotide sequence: TGCAGTGCTCGCGGGCGGGCCTCAGATACGCAGTATTTT.